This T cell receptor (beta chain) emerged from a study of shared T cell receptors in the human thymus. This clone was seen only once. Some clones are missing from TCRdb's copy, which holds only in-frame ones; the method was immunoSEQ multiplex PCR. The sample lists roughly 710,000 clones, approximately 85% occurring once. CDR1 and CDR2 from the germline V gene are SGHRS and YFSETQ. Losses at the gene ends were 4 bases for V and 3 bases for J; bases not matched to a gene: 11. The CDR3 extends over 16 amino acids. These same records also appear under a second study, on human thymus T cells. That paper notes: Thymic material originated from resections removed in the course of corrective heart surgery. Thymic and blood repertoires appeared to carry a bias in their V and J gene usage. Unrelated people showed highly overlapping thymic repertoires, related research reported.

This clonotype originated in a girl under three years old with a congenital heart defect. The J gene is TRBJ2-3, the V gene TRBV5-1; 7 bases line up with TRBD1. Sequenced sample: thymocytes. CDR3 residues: CASSPRQGESTDTQYF. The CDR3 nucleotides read TGCGCCAGCAGCCCTCGTCAGGGGGAGAGTACAGATACGCAGTATTTT.